Presented here are 6 T cell receptor beta chains from one specimen sequenced in a study of cytomegalovirus exposure and HLA in healthy donors. Only in-frame clones appear in the TCRdb table, and some are missing; sequencing was by immunoSEQ multiplex PCR. The table lists some 100,000 clones, 86% of them singletons. Material for sequencing was PBMCs. These receptors were collected from a young man in good health and CMV-seronegative.

This clone has a handful of counts. The rearrangement uses TRBV7-2 and TRBJ2-5, with TRBD2 as a possible D gene (5 bases). Trimming cost V 5 bases and J 1 base, with 8 bases left between them. This CDR3 spans 13 amino acids. Germline lookup yields CDR1 SGHTA and CDR2 FQGNSA. The CDR3: CASSPGVQETQYF. The CDR3 coding sequence is TGTGCCAGCAGCCCCGGGGTCCAAGAGACCCAGTACTTC.

This chain connects TRBV19 to TRBJ1-2; no firm D call. The germline V gene encodes CDR1 LNHDA and CDR2 SQIVND (reference sequence). Trimming removed 5 bases at V and 5 bases at J, with 6 bases between. The CDR3 length is 11 residues. CDR3 protein: CASSRGYGYTF. The CDR3 region has the DNA TGTGCCAGTAGTCGGGGTTATGGCTACACCTTC.

This chain connects TRBV19 to TRBJ2-7, with TRBD1 identical over 11 bases. Germline assignment: CDR1 LNHDA and CDR2 SQIVND (reference sequence). The J segment lost 2 bases and the V segment lost 6 bases, leaving 3 bases of the junction unmatched. This CDR3 spans 14 amino acids. The CDR3 nucleotides are TGTGCCAGTAGCTGGGACAGGGGGGCCTACGAGCAGTACTTC. Residues: CASSWDRGAYEQYF. Filled out from reference TRBV19 and TRBJ2-7, the complete variable domain reads DGGITQSPKYLFRKEGQNVTLSCEQNLNHDAMYWYRQDPGQGLRLIYYSQIVNDFQKGDIAEGYSVSREKKESFPLTVTSAQKNPTAFYLCASSWDRGAYEQYFGPGTRLTVT.

This clone was observed at least ten times. The chain carries TRBV7-2 and TRBJ2-7; perhaps TRBD2 as D (6 bases). Germline V gene data show CDR1 as SGHTA and CDR2 as FQGNSA. V was cut by 4 bases and J by 2 bases, with 12 bases left in between. The CDR3 runs to 14 residues. CDR3 residues: CASSSGGGTYEQYF. For the CDR3, the DNA is TGTGCCAGCAGCTCGGGTGGAGGGACCTACGAGCAGTACTTC.

The J gene is TRBJ2-1, the V gene TRBV5-1, with TRBD1 identical over 8 bases. Germline V gene sequence: CDR1 SGHRS, CDR2 YFSETQ. The CDR3 has 13 residues. V dropped 4 bases and J dropped 6; count of bases not matched to a gene: 3. This chain's CDR3 is CASSLDRVNEQFF. The CDR3 region has the DNA TGCGCCAGCAGCCTGGACAGGGTCAATGAGCAGTTCTTC.

This chain uses TRBV18 with TRBJ2-1; the match to TRBD2 covers 9 bases. From germline, CDR1 is KGHSH and CDR2 LQKENI. The CDR3 is 16 amino acids. V gave up 5 bases and J gave up 1 base; unmatched junction bases: 6. The CDR3 sequence: CASSTQTSGSYNEQFF. CDR3 sequence (DNA): TGTGCCAGCTCAACACAGACTAGCGGTTCCTACAATGAGCAGTTCTTC.